The present T cell receptor beta chain was sequenced within a study of blood T cell repertoires in COVID-19. V lost 2 bases to trimming and J lost 5 bases, with 9 bases between them. The germline V gene has CDR1 SQVTM and CDR2 ANQGSEA. The CDR3 covers 12 residues. In the original processing: For nucleated cells, counts were estimated from reference gene primer amplification. Clones were sequenced by immunoSEQ multiplex PCR, and TCRdb holds only the in-frame ones, with some missing. V and J calls and clone size are copied from that table; D and trimming were computed from the DNA. The table has 240,000 or so clones, around nine tenths seen once.

The TCR originated in a woman between 65 and 79 years old with active or convalescent COVID-19. The specimen was peripheral blood. V and J are TRBV29-1 and TRBJ2-5, with TRBD2 as a possible D gene (6 bases). CDR3 residues: CSVESGRETQYF. The CDR3 bases are TGCAGCGTTGAATCGGGGAGGGAGACCCAGTACTTC.